This paragraph covers one T cell receptor (beta chain) sequence. The data derive from a study of blood T cell repertoires in COVID-19. Study information: Material from acute and convalescent COVID-19 was sourced from the United States, Italy and Spain. T cells, B-cell-depleted T cells, or PBMCs supplied cDNA or gDNA.

Trimming pared 2 bases from V and 2 bases from J, leaving 10 bases between. Germline CDR1 is MNHEY and CDR2 is SVGAGI. There are 14 residues in the CDR3. Method: immunoSEQ multiplex PCR; TCRdb's copy keeps in-frame clones and lacks some. The sample lists approximately 72,000 clones, 86% seen once, with about an eighth in the top ten. The rearrangement links TRBV6-5 to TRBJ2-7; weak D call: TRBD2 (5 bases). This TCR derives from a woman between 55 and 75 years old with acute or convalescent COVID-19. Sequenced: peripheral blood. Written as DNA, the CDR3 is TGTGCCAGCAGTTACCGGGGATCTACCTACGAGCAGTACTTC. Translation: CASSYRGSTYEQYF.